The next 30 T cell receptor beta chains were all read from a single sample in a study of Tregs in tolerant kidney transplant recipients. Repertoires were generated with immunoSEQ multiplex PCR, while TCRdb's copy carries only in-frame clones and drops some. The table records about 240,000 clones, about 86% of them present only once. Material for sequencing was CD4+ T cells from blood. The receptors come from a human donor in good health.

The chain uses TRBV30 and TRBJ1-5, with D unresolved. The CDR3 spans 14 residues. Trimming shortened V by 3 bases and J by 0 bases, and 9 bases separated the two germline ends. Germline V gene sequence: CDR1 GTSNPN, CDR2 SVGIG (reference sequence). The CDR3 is CAWSVDSSNQPQHF. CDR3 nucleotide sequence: TGTGCCTGGAGCGTGGATTCTAGCAATCAGCCCCAGCATTTT.

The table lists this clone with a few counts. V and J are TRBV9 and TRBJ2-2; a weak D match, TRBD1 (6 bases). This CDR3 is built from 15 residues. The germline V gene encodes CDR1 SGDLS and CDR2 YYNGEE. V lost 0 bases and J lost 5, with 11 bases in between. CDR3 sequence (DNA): TGTGCCAGCAGCGTAGCAGGGGTGGGGACCGGGGAGCTGTTTTTT. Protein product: CASSVAGVGTGELFF.

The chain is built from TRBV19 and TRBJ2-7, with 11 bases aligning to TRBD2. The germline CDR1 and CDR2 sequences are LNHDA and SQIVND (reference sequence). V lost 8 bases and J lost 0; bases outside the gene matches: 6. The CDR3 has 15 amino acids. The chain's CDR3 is CASRLAGGGSYEQYF. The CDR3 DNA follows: TGTGCCAGTCGATTAGCGGGAGGGGGCTCCTACGAGCAGTACTTC. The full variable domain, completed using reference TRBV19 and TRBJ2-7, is DGGITQSPKYLFRKEGQNVTLSCEQNLNHDAMYWYRQDPGQGLRLIYYSQIVNDFQKGDIAEGYSVSREKKESFPLTVTSAQKNPTAFYLCASRLAGGGSYEQYFGPGTRLTVT.

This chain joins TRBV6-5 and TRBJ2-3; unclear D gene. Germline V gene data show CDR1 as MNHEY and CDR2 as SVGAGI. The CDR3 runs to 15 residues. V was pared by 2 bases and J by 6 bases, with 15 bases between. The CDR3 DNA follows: TGTGCCAGCAGTTACCTGGGGTCAAACTCCGATACGCAGTATTTT. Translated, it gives CASSYLGSNSDTQYF.

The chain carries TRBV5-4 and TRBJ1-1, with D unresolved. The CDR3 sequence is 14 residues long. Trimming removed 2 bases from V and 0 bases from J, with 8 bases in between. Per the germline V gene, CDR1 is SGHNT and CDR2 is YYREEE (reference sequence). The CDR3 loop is CASSFARLNTEAFF. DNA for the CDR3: TGTGCCAGCAGCTTTGCCAGACTGAACACTGAAGCTTTCTTT.

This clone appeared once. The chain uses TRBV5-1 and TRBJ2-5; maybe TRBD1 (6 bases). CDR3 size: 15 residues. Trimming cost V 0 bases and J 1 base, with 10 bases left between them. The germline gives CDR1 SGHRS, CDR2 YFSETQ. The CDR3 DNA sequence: TGCGCCAGCAGCTTGGGGGCAGGGGCCCAAGAGACCCAGTACTTC. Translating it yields CASSLGAGAQETQYF.

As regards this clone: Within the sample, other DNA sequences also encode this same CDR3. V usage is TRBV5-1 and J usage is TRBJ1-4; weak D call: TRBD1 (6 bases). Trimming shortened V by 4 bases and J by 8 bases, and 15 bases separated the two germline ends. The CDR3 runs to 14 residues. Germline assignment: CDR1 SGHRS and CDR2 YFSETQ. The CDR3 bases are TGCGCCAGCAGCCTACAGGGTTTAAAAGAAAAACTGTTTTTT. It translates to CASSLQGLKEKLFF.

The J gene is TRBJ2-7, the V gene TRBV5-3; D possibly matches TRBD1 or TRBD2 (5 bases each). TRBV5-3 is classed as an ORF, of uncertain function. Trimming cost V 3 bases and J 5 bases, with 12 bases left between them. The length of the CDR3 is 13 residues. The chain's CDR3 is CARSSRGVHEQYF. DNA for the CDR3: TGTGCCAGAAGCTCGAGGGGCGTCCACGAGCAGTACTTC.

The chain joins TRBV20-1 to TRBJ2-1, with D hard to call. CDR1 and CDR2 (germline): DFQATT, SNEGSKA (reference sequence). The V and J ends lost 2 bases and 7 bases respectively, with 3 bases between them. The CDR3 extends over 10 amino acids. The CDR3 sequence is CSARWNEQFF. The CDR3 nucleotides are TGCAGTGCTAGATGGAATGAGCAGTTCTTC.

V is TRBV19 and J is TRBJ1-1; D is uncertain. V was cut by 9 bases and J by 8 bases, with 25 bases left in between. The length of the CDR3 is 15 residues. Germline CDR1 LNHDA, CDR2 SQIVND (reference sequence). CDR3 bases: TGTGCCAGCCAATCCTCAAAGGGCTCCGTCAAGGAAGCTTTCTTT. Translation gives CASQSSKGSVKEAFF.

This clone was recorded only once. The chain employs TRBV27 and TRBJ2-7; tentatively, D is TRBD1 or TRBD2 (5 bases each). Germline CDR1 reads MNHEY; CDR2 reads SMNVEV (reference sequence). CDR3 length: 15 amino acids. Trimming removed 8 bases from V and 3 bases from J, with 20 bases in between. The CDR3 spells CASRFYGGGSYEQYF. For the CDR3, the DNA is TGTGCCAGCCGGTTTTATGGGGGTGGAAGCTACGAGCAGTACTTC.

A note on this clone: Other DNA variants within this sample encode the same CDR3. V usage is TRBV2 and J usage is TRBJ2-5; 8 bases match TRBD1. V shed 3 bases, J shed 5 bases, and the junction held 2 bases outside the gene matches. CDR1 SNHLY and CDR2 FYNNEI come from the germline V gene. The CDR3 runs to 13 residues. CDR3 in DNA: TGTGCCAGCAGTGAGACAGGGGTGGAGACCCAGTACTTC. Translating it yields CASSETGVETQYF. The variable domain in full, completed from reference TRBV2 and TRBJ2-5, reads EPEVTQTPSHQVTQMGQEVILRCVPISNHLYFYWYRQILGQKVEFLVSFYNNEISEKSEIFDDQFSVERPDGSNFTLKIRSTKLEDSAMYFCASSETGVETQYFGPGTRLLVL.

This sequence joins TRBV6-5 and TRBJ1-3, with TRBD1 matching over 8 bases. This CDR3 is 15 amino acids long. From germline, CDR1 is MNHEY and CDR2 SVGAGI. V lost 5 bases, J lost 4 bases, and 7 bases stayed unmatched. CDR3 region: CASSAAGGAGNTIYF. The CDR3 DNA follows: TGTGCCAGCAGTGCTGCAGGGGGCGCGGGAAACACCATATATTTT.

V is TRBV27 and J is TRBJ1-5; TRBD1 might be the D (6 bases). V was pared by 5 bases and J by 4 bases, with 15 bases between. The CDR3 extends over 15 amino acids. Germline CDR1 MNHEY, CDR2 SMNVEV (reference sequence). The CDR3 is CASSPERTVNQPQHF. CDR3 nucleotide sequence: TGTGCCAGCAGTCCCGAACGGACAGTGAATCAGCCCCAGCATTTT.

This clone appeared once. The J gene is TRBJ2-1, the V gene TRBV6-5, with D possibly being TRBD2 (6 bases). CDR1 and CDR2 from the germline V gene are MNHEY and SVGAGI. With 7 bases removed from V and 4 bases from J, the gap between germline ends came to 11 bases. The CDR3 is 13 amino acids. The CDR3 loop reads CASKTSPYNEQFF. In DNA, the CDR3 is TGTGCCAGCAAAACTAGCCCTTACAATGAGCAGTTCTTC.

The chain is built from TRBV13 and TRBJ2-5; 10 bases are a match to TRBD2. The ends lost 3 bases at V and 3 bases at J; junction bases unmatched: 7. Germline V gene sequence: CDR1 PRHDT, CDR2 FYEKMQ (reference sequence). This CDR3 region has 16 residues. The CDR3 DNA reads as TGTGCCAGCAGCTTCTATACCACTAGCGGGAAAGAGACCCAGTACTTC. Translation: CASSFYTTSGKETQYF.

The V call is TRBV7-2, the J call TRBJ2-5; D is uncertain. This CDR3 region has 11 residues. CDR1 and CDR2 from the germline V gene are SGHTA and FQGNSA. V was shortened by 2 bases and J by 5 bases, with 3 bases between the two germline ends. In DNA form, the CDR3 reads TGTGCCAGCAGCTTAATCGAGACCCAGTACTTC. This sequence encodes CASSLIETQYF.

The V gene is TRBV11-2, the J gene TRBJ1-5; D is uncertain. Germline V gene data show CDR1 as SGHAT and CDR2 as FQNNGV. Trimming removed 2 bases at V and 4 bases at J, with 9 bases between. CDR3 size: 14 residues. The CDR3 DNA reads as TGTGCCAGCAGCTTATCGACGGGTAATCAGCCCCAGCATTTT. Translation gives CASSLSTGNQPQHF.

The CDR3 loop is CASSSTAYSGNTIYF. Here the CDR3 DNA reads TGTGCCAGCTCATCGACAGCGTACTCTGGAAACACCATATATTTT. The J gene is TRBJ1-3, the V gene TRBV18, with D possibly matching TRBD1 (5 bases). The ends were cut back, 5 bases at V and 0 bases at J, with 11 bases in the middle. The CDR3 extends over 15 amino acids. In germline, CDR1 is KGHSH, CDR2 LQKENI.

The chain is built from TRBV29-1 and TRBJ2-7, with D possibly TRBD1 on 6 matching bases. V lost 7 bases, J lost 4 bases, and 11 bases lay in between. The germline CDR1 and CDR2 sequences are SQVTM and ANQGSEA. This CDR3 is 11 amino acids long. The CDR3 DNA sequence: TGCAGCGCCCAGGGGAGATACGAGCAGTACTTC. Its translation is CSAQGRYEQYF.

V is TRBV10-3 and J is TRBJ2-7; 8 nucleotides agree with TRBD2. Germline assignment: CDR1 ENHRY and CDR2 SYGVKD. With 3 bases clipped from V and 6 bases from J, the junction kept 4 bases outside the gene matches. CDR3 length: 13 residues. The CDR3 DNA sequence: TGTGCCATCAGTGAAGTCGGGGGGGGCGAGCAGTACTTC. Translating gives CAISEVGGGEQYF.

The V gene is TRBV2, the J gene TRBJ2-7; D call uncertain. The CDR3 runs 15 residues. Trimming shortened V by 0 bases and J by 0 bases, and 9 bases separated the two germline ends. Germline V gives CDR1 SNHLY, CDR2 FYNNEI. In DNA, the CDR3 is TGTGCCAGCAGTGAAGCCCGGACGTACTCCTACGAGCAGTACTTC. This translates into CASSEARTYSYEQYF.

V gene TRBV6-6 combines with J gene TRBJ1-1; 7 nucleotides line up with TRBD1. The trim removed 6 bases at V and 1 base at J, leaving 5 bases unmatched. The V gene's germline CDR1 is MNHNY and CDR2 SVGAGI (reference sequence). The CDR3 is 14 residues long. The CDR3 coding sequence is TGTGCCAGCAGACGGACAGGCCGGAACACTGAAGCTTTCTTT. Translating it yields CASRRTGRNTEAFF.

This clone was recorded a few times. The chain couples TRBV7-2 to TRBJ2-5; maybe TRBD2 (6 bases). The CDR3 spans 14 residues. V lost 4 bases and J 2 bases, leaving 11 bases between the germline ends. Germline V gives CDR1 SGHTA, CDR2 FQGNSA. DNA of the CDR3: TGTGCCAGCAGCTGGGGAGGCAGACAAGAGACCCAGTACTTC. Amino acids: CASSWGGRQETQYF.

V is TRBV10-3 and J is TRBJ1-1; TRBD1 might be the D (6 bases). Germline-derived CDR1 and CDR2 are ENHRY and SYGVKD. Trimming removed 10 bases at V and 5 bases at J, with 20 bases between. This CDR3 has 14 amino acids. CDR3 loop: CASTRDKIRTEAFF. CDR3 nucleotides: TGTGCCAGTACCCGGGACAAAATTAGAACTGAAGCTTTCTTT.

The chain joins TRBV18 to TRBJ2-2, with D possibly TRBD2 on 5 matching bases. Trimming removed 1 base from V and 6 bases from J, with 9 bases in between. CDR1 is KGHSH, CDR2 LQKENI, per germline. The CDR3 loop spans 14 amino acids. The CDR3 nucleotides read TGTGCCAGCTCACCACGCGTCGGGGCCGGGGAGCTGTTTTTT. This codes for CASSPRVGAGELFF. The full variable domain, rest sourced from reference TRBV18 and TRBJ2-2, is NAGVMQNPRHLVRRRGQEARLRCSPMKGHSHVYWYRQLPEEGLKFMVYLQKENIIDESGMPKERFSAEFPKEGPSILRIQQVVRGDSAAYFCASSPRVGAGELFFGEGSRLTVL.

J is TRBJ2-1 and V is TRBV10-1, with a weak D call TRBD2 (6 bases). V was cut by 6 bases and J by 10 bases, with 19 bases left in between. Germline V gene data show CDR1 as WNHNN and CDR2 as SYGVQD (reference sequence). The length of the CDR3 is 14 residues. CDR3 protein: CASSLGSLGLEQFF. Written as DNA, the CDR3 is TGCGCCAGCAGCCTGGGGTCCCTCGGACTAGAGCAGTTCTTC.

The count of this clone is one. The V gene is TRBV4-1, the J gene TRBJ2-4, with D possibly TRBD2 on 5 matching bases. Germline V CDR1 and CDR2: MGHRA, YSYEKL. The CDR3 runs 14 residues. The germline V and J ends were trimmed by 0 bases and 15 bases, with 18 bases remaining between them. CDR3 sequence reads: CASSQDPLLALRYF. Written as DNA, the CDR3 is TGCGCCAGCAGCCAAGATCCCCTTTTAGCGCTTAGGTACTTC.

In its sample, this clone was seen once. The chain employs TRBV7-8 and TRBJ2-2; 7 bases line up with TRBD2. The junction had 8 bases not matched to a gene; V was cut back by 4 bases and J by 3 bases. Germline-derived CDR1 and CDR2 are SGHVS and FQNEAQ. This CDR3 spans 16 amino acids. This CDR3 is CASSSPGLRYTGELFF. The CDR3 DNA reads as TGTGCCAGCAGCTCGCCGGGACTACGTTACACCGGGGAGCTGTTTTTT.

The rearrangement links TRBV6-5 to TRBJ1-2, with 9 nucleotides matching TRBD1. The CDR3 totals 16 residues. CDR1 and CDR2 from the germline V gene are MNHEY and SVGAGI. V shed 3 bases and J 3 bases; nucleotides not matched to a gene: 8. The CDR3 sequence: CASSYTGGDSHYGYTF. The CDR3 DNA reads TGTGCCAGCAGTTATACAGGGGGCGACAGTCACTATGGCTACACCTTC.